The TCR beta chain under discussion was sequenced for a study of shared clonotypes between healthy human individuals (dated by TCRdb to 2020 to 2022). With regard to the full study: The cohort included three men and two women between 18 and 49 years of age. For each donor, CD4 naive and CD4 memory were each run on three plates, CD8 naive on two plates, and CD8 memory on one plate. Blood TCR repertoires of about 5 healthy adults were deeply sequenced to estimate repertoire size and the extent of clonotype sharing between individuals. To increase sequencing depth and limit assay-specific biases, different laboratories used diverse techniques to prepare libraries and sequence TCR repertoires. Per donor, leukapheresis produced somewhere between about 0.9 and 9.5 billion PBMCs.

This clone was detected only once. The target of this receptor is not known. No much larger clone is present one base from it, and per-base qualities are unavailable. On the study overall, not on this receptor specifically: Compared with non-shared clonotypes, clonotypes shared by all four sorted-subset donors had higher generation probabilities. Only blood was sampled, and tissue TCR repertoires likely differ from those in blood. When a handful of donors were compared, the shared fraction of clonotypes was about 5% for naive CD4, less than 4% for naive CD8, more than 2% for memory CD4, and around 0.4% for memory CD8. Pairwise subsampling indicated that sequencing depth was expected to affect the degree of clonotype sharing among donors. Because the study included only a small number of donors, the genetic and exposure-history diversity represented was limited. Larger estimated clonotype richness was generally found for naive subsets than for memory subsets. Even with the large sequencing depth, rarefaction of the sorted-subset datasets indicated that sequencing was incomplete.

CD8 naive samples consisted of CD45RO-negative cells that were positively selected for CCR7, yielding a CD45RA+CCR7+ population without TemRA cells. The donors were healthy, HIV-negative adults with no recently reported acute infections or vaccinations. Every donor was a Caucasian adult residing in Nashville, Tennessee, USA. Blood was collected by leukapheresis, and PBMCs were isolated by Ficoll-Histopaque density gradient centrifugation and then cryopreserved in liquid nitrogen vapor phase. Analytical flow cytometry was used to check the purity and quantity of each magnetically sorted T cell population. Genomic DNA was isolated from each sorted fraction and quantified by UV absorbance on a Nanodrop 2000c. The CDR3 starts with the cysteine, ends with the phenylalanine, and has 14 residues. The only DNA kept is the CDR3, 42 bases in frame from the first base. The germline V end is reduced by 5 bases and the J end by 2 bases; junction bases left unmatched: 4. From a lookup of the germline V gene (reference sequence), CDR1 and CDR2 are SEHNR and FQNEAQ.

Using the deep immunoSEQ assay, multiplex PCR amplified TCR CDR3 regions from genomic DNA. Genomic DNA extracted from each cell subset was distributed evenly over all wells of several immunoSEQ 96-well plates, and each plate served as one replicate. Each replicate PCR for sorted subsets received approximately 200 ng genomic DNA, equal to tens of thousands of T cell genomes. The purified libraries were quantified using a Qubit 3.0 fluorometer, sized with a Bioanalyzer 2100, and then quantified again using the KAPA Library Quantification kit. Every immunoSEQ 96-well plate was sequenced on a dedicated single-read 150-cycle Illumina NextSeq 550 flow cell. The paper's data handling went like this. Because the immunoSEQ output included only junctional sequences and no quality scores, the filtering could not be the same as the filtering used for full-length reads. Sequences were annotated with PyIR, a Python wrapper for IgBLAST v1.9, and V/J genes and CDR3 were assigned using IMGT germline references. Reads were filtered out if the reads had weak V/J assignments (E-value above 1e-6), no CDR3, stop codons, out-of-frame junctions, or ambiguous translated residues. V3J clonotypes were defined by identical inferred V gene, J gene, and CDR3 amino acid sequence. Percentage overlap between repertoires was calculated by dividing the number of shared unique clonotypes by the size of the smaller repertoire. Richness of each repertoire was evaluated using RTK rarefaction, the Chao1 estimator, and Recon v2.1 estimates of unobserved clonotypes. OLGA was used to compute generation probabilities for all TCRbeta clonotypes that the gDNA method yielded from several donors. TCRdb obtained this table from immuneACCESS and retained in-frame rearrangements with V and J assigned. These tables miss some clones; where compared with another copy, unresolved V genes account for less than half of the shortfall, and the remainder is unexplained. That table is the source of V, J and clone size, and D and trimming were worked out from the DNA. Counted in this sample were 600,000 or so clones; more than 95% of them appeared once. Less than 0.35% of the sample is in the top ten clones.

This sequence uses TRBV7-9 and TRBJ2-7; 9 bases in the junction line up with TRBD2. The specimen sequenced was naive CD8+ T cells sorted from blood. The cell subset or site label here, explained by the study, means: CD45RA+CCR7+. The clonotype was recovered from a man aged 25 to 45 in good health. The CDR3 region: CASSISGRPYEQYF. In nucleotide form, the sequence is TGTGCCAGCAGCATTAGCGGGAGACCCTACGAGCAGTACTTC.